The source of this TCR beta chain is a study of long-term antiretroviral therapy in people with HIV. Overall study findings and caveats: Diversity measured after ART increased yet remained under transplant donor controls. HIV repertoires spanned narrower CDR3 length ranges than controls.

Specimens carried about 0.95-11 million cryopreserved PBMC before DNA extraction. CDR3 length equals 16 residues. The V and J ends lost 1 base and 1 base, in that order; junction bases with no gene match: 4. Germline assignment: CDR1 SNHLY and CDR2 FYNNEI. Run at survey level, the immunoSEQ assay was version v3.0. Produced via immunoSEQ multiplex PCR; TCRdb's table is partial and in-frame only. Counted here are about 35,000 clones, roughly 94% occurring once; the ten biggest clones make up roughly 3.9%. Comment on this clone: Its antigen is currently unknown.

The V gene is TRBV2, the J gene TRBJ2-3; 8 nucleotides match TRBD2. The sequenced sample was unsorted PBMCs, obtained 4.1 years after starting antiretroviral therapy. This TCR was recovered from a woman aged 50 to 60 with HIV. In nucleotides, the CDR3 is TGTGCCAGCAGTGAAGTACGAGCGGGGGGCACAGATACGCAGTATTTT. This codes for CASSEVRAGGTDTQYF.